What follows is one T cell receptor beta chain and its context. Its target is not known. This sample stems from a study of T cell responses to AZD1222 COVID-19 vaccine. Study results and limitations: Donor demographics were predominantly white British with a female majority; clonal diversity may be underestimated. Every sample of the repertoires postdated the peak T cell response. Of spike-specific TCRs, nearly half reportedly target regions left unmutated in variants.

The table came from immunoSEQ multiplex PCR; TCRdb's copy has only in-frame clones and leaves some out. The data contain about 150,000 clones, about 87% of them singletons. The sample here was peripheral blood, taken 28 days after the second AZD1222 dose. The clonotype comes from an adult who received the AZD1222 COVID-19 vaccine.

The CDR3 DNA follows: TGTGCCAGCATTGTCGGGACAGGGAATTCACCCCTCCACTTT. Protein sequence: CASIVGTGNSPLHF. The rearrangement links TRBV2 to TRBJ1-6; 9 nucleotides match TRBD1. With 7 bases clipped from V and 7 bases from J, the junction kept 5 bases outside the gene matches. The germline CDR1 and CDR2 sequences are SNHLY and FYNNEI. CDR3 length: 14 amino acids.